The next 29 T cell receptor beta chains were all read from a single sample in a study of radiation and T cells in renal cell carcinoma. Indicated treatment: treatment-naive control, cytoreductive nephrectomy. Data came from immunoSEQ multiplex PCR; TCRdb stores just in-frame clones and leaves some out. This sample carries 15,000 to 20,000 clones, over 50% of them seen once, and the ten largest clones take roughly a third. Material: tumor tissue, obtained from a patient whose treatment was nephrectomy without radiotherapy. The receptor set was obtained from a man between 50 and 59 years old with renal cell carcinoma.

The chain couples TRBV15 to TRBJ1-1; D ambiguous. There are 12 residues in the CDR3. Trimming pared 0 bases from V and 4 bases from J, leaving 3 bases between. Per germline, CDR1 LNHNV and CDR2 YYDKDF (reference sequence). CDR3 coding DNA: TGTGCCACCAGCAGAGATACCACTGAAGCTTTCTTT. Its translation is CATSRDTTEAFF.

This chain links TRBV4-1 with TRBJ1-1; possible D gene TRBD1, 5 bases. There are 15 residues in the CDR3. V gave up 5 bases and J gave up 2 bases, with 15 bases separating them. The V gene's germline CDR1 is MGHRA and CDR2 YSYEKL. The CDR3 spells CASSFRVGKNTEAFF. DNA of the CDR3: TGCGCCAGCAGCTTCAGGGTGGGAAAAAACACTGAAGCTTTCTTT.

The rearrangement links TRBV2 to TRBJ2-5; either TRBD1 or TRBD2 may supply D (5 bases each). TRBJ2-7 explains the end of the DNA better; the J call may be wrong. The CDR3 consists of 15 residues. Germline loops: CDR1 SNHLY, CDR2 FYNNEI. CDR3 sequence: CASSPSGTVSYEQYF. The DNA of the CDR3 is TGTGCCAGCAGCCCCTCCGGGACGGTCTCCTACGAGCAGTACTTC.

The chain carries TRBV2 and TRBJ1-2; TRBD1 agrees at 8 bases. Germline CDR1 is SNHLY and CDR2 is FYNNEI. After removal of 6 bases from V and 1 base from J, the junction contained 4 bases not matched to a gene. The CDR3 has 14 residues. The CDR3 nucleotides read TGTGCCAGCAGCGCAGACAGGGGTAACTATGGCTACACCTTC. It specifies CASSADRGNYGYTF.

By sample fraction, this clone is medium-sized. This rearrangement joins TRBV19 to TRBJ1-2, with 8 bases identical to TRBD1. Looked up from germline, CDR1 is LNHDA and CDR2 is SQIVND (reference sequence). The length of the CDR3 is 15 residues. Trimming removed 5 bases from V and 1 base from J; junction bases left unmatched: 6. CDR3 protein: CASSPRQGINYGYTF. The CDR3 coding sequence is TGTGCCAGTAGTCCTAGACAGGGGATTAACTATGGCTACACCTTC.

In its sample, this clone was seen once. The chain combines TRBV19 with TRBJ1-1; possible D gene TRBD1, 6 bases. The CDR3 sequence is 14 residues long. Germline CDR1 is LNHDA and CDR2 is SQIVND (reference sequence). V lost 4 bases and J 6 bases, leaving 15 bases between the germline ends. The chain's CDR3 is CASSTRGGRSEAFF. The CDR3 DNA is TGTGCCAGTAGTACAAGGGGGGGGCGATCTGAAGCTTTCTTT.

Many counts were recorded for this clone. This chain uses TRBV14 with TRBJ2-5; perhaps TRBD2 as D (6 bases). V was clipped by 0 bases and J by 9 bases, with 17 bases between them. This CDR3 comprises 15 residues. Germline lookup yields CDR1 SGHDN and CDR2 FVKESK. The CDR3 DNA sequence: TGTGCCAGCAGCCAAGATATTAGGGGACTCAGGGCCCAGTACTTC. Its protein is CASSQDIRGLRAQYF.

V usage is TRBV7-9 and J usage is TRBJ2-5; D uncertain. CDR3 size: 18 residues. Germline CDR1 reads SEHNR; CDR2 reads FQNEAQ (reference sequence). Trimming removed 5 bases from V and 3 bases from J, with 25 bases in between. Here the CDR3 reads CASSPDPLGSTFEETQYF. CDR3 DNA sequence: TGTGCCAGCAGCCCCGACCCCTTGGGGTCTACCTTCGAAGAGACCCAGTACTTC.

This clone was seen a handful of times. The V and J genes are TRBV9 and TRBJ2-1, with D unclear. This CDR3 comprises 14 residues. V was shortened by 1 base and J by 0 bases, with 5 bases between the two germline ends. Germline CDR1 SGDLS, CDR2 YYNGEE. CDR3 amino acids: CASSVLPSYNEQFF. For the CDR3, the DNA is TGTGCCAGCAGCGTACTTCCCTCCTACAATGAGCAGTTCTTC.

The chain has TRBV19 and TRBJ1-2; D gene ambiguous. This CDR3 is built from 13 residues. Trimming removed 6 bases at V and 4 bases at J, with 12 bases between. Germline CDR1 LNHDA, CDR2 SQIVND (reference sequence). As DNA, the CDR3 is TGTGCCAGTAGACTCGGAGCCCCCTATGGCTACACCTTC. This codes for CASRLGAPYGYTF.

This clone was recorded once. The chain combines TRBV5-1 with TRBJ2-1, with D possibly being TRBD2 (6 bases). This CDR3 is built from 16 residues. Germline V lookup: CDR1 SGHRS, CDR2 YFSETQ. Trimming took off 9 bases at V and 4 bases at J, with 23 bases between the two ends. The CDR3 DNA reads TGCGCCACCACGCCCGGTGGGGCAGGGAGGTACAATGAGCAGTTCTTC. Residues: CATTPGGAGRYNEQFF.

This clone appeared once. The junction and the germline gene differ at one end; a read error may be behind it. This chain links TRBV10-3 with TRBJ1-5; the match to TRBD1 covers 8 bases. Looked up from germline, CDR1 is ENHRY and CDR2 is SYGVKD. There are 15 residues in the CDR3. The CDR3 sequence: CASSWRQGSRQPQHF. The CDR3 DNA follows: TGTGCCAGCAGTTGGCGACAGGGGAGTCGGCAGCCCCAGCATTTT.

Notes on this clone: Other DNA sequences of this sample code for an identical CDR3. The chain recombines TRBV20-1 with TRBJ2-7; D is perhaps TRBD2 (6 bases). Germline values: CDR1 DFQATT, CDR2 SNEGSKA (reference sequence). The V gene lost 6 bases and the J gene lost 2 bases, with 8 bases spanning the gap. The CDR3 length is 11 residues. The CDR3 spells CSARTTYEQYF. The CDR3 DNA reads as TGCAGTGCAAGGACTACCTACGAGCAGTACTTC.

This chain uses TRBV4-3 with TRBJ2-7, with a weak D call TRBD2 (5 bases). The CDR3 is 16 residues long. Looked up from germline, CDR1 is LGHNA and CDR2 is YSLEER. Between the trimmed V and J ends, which lost 4 bases and 0 bases, there was a span of 16 bases. The CDR3 sequence is CASSPFLSEPSYEQYF. The DNA for the CDR3 is TGCGCCAGCAGCCCGTTCCTTAGCGAACCCTCCTACGAGCAGTACTTC.

This sequence joins TRBV19 and TRBJ2-7; 10 nucleotides align to TRBD1. V was pared by 4 bases and J by 6 bases, with 6 bases of the junction left unmatched. From germline, CDR1 is LNHDA and CDR2 SQIVND (reference sequence). The CDR3 is 14 amino acids. DNA for the CDR3: TGTGCCAGTAGTAGGGGACAGGGGTGGCGCGAGCAGTACTTC. This sequence encodes CASSRGQGWREQYF.

The rearrangement links TRBV7-8 to TRBJ2-3, with D unresolved. In germline, CDR1 is SGHVS, CDR2 FQNEAQ. This CDR3 region has 12 residues. V was pared by 0 bases and J by 5 bases, with 3 bases between. The CDR3 nucleotides are TGTGCCAGCAGCTTAGCGGAAGATACGCAGTATTTT. It encodes CASSLAEDTQYF.

The genes are TRBV19 and TRBJ2-2, with D uncertain. Germline CDR1 reads LNHDA; CDR2 reads SQIVND (reference sequence). The length of the CDR3 is 14 residues. V lost 7 bases and J lost 6, with 15 bases in between. The CDR3 protein is CASTNDLYAGELFF. The DNA of the CDR3 is TGTGCCAGTACCAACGACCTTTACGCCGGGGAGCTGTTTTTT.

The J gene is TRBJ1-6, the V gene TRBV6-6; D gene unclear. CDR3 size: 12 residues. Germline CDR1 MNHNY, CDR2 SVGAGI (reference sequence). V was pared by 6 bases and J by 14 bases, with 14 bases between. The CDR3 here is CASSLLREALHF. In nucleotides, the CDR3 is TGTGCCAGCAGCCTCCTACGGGAAGCCCTCCACTTT.

This clone was seen more than once but under ten times. This chain links TRBV28 with TRBJ2-2, with D unresolved. Germline V lookup: CDR1 MDHEN, CDR2 SYDVKM. V shed 3 bases and J shed 6 bases, with 11 bases lying between them. The CDR3 is made up of 14 amino acids. The CDR3 DNA follows: TGTGCCAGCAGTTTTACGTCGGGTGCCGGGGAGCTGTTTTTT. Amino acid sequence: CASSFTSGAGELFF.

The chain combines TRBV2 with TRBJ2-7, with 11 bases identical to TRBD1. The CDR3 is made up of 15 amino acids. CDR1 and CDR2 (germline): SNHLY, FYNNEI. V was clipped by 4 bases and J by 3 bases; unmatched bases: 5. The CDR3 sequence is CASSGGQGAFYEQYF. CDR3 DNA sequence: TGTGCCAGCAGTGGAGGACAGGGGGCATTCTACGAGCAGTACTTC.

This clone was counted only a few times. The V call is TRBV4-3, the J call TRBJ2-2, with D perhaps matching TRBD1 (5 bases). The V gene lost 4 bases and the J gene lost 8 bases, with 11 bases spanning the gap. Germline V gene lookup returns CDR1 LGHNA and CDR2 YSLEER. The CDR3 spans 13 residues. The CDR3 is CASSRTGPGELFF. In DNA form, the CDR3 reads TGCGCCAGCAGCCGTACAGGACCGGGGGAGCTGTTTTTT.

The chain couples TRBV21-1 to TRBJ2-7; the DNA was not used to check the table's D call, TRBD1. TRBV21-1 is marked as a pseudogene. The CDR3 is made up of 18 amino acids. For the CDR3, the DNA is TGTGCCAGCAGCATCCGGGACACTACCCAAACCGTCGCCAGCGAGCAGTACTTC. As protein: CASSIRDTTQTVASEQYF.

The chain joins TRBV5-4 to TRBJ2-3; TRBD1 matches at 12 bases. With 4 bases clipped from V and 5 bases from J, the junction kept 8 bases outside the gene matches. This CDR3 region has 16 residues. Germline CDR1 is SGHNT and CDR2 is YYREEE (reference sequence). The CDR3 is CASSPGTGGAVDTQYF. The CDR3 bases are TGTGCCAGCAGCCCGGGGACAGGGGGCGCGGTAGATACGCAGTATTTT.

V gene TRBV7-2 combines with J gene TRBJ2-4, with D uncertain. The length of the CDR3 is 14 residues. With 5 bases removed from V and 12 bases from J, the gap between germline ends came to 20 bases. Germline CDR1 SGHTA, CDR2 FQGNSA. The CDR3 sequence: CASSPPGSIGDQYF. The CDR3, as DNA: TGTGCCAGCAGCCCCCCGGGCAGCATTGGAGATCAGTACTTC.

The chain couples TRBV10-3 to TRBJ2-3, with 12 nucleotides matching TRBD2. The V and J ends lost 3 bases and 5 bases, in that order; junction bases with no gene match: 9. Germline-derived CDR1 and CDR2 are ENHRY and SYGVKD. This CDR3 has 17 residues. CDR3 loop: CAISEHGLAGKGDTQYF. CDR3 in DNA: TGTGCCATCAGTGAACATGGACTAGCGGGGAAGGGAGATACGCAGTATTTT.

The V and J genes are TRBV29-1 and TRBJ2-6; possibly TRBD1 for D (5 bases). This CDR3 has 14 residues. V lost 6 bases to trimming and J lost 1 base, with 10 bases between them. Germline-derived CDR1 and CDR2 are SQVTM and ANQGSEA. Here the CDR3 DNA reads TGCAGCGTGAAACAGGCTTCTGGGGCCAACGTCCTGACTTTC. Its translation is CSVKQASGANVLTF.

The chain recombines TRBV6-6 with TRBJ1-5, with D uncertain. Germline V gene lookup returns CDR1 MNHNY and CDR2 SVGAGI (reference sequence). CDR3 length: 15 residues. With 2 bases removed from V and 3 bases from J, the gap between germline ends came to 11 bases. The CDR3 DNA follows: TGTGCCAGCAGTTACGGACGATCCTCCAATCAGCCCCAGCATTTT. This gives the protein CASSYGRSSNQPQHF.

The rearrangement joins TRBV19 to TRBJ1-6; TRBD1 is a possible D gene (6 bases). Trimming took 5 bases from V and 3 from J, leaving 11 bases between them. The CDR3 has 15 amino acids. CDR1 and CDR2 (germline): LNHDA, SQIVND (reference sequence). This CDR3 is CASSYRVLYNSPLHF. The CDR3 nucleotides are TGTGCCAGTAGTTACAGGGTCCTCTATAATTCACCCCTCCACTTT.

This clone was detected a few times. The rearrangement uses TRBV9 and TRBJ2-2; D ambiguous. Germline CDR1 reads SGDLS; CDR2 reads YYNGEE. V was trimmed by 8 bases and J by 5 bases, leaving 4 bases between them. CDR3 size: 10 residues. The CDR3 region has the DNA TGTGCCAGTGGAACCGGGGAGCTGTTTTTT. It is translated as CASGTGELFF.